This T cell receptor beta chain was documented in a study of cytomegalovirus exposure and HLA in healthy donors. Study summary: Earlier sequencing of 150 million to 200 million T cells yielded around 100 million unique TCR beta sequences.

Germline V gene data show CDR1 as MNHEY and CDR2 as SVGAGI. V dropped 6 bases and J dropped 6; count of bases not matched to a gene: 3. The length of the CDR3 is 14 residues. General study findings and limits: Reportedly, cytomegalovirus status was diagnosed with high sensitivity and specificity. Immune exposure data for these donors was limited to CMV serostatus. One cluster of highly shared sequence variants probably arose as a sequencing artifact.

The PCR had 60 Vbeta and 13 Jbeta primers. The protocol was immunoSEQ multiplex PCR, while the TCRdb copy is restricted to in-frame clones and leaves out a portion. The sample records tens of thousands of clones, roughly 50% being singletons. This clone was counted only a few times. What it binds is unknown. The source of this sequence is a woman aged 40 to 55 in good health and CMV-seropositive. Sequenced sample: PBMCs. The chain joins TRBV6-5 to TRBJ1-6; 9 bases are shared with TRBD1. This chain's CDR3 is CASRTTGGNSPLHF. CDR3 sequence (DNA): TGTGCCAGCAGGACGACAGGGGGTAATTCACCCCTCCACTTT.